This is a list of T cell receptor beta chains from one sample in a study of shared clonotypes between healthy human individuals. Data came from immunoSEQ multiplex PCR; TCRdb stores just in-frame clones and leaves some out. The table shows around 2.1 million clones, with roughly 91% occurring only once. Source material: naive CD8+ T cells from PBMCs. These receptors came from a man aged 18 to 30 in good health. Some clones in this sample may be carry-over from other donors' samples. The conserved cysteine and the conserved F or W are not part of the CDR3 here. Each record gives: V gene, clone size, CDR3 protein. Only some rows state a clone size, as once, few, many or a class for expanded clones.

TRBV29-1 | . | SVETVSEQY
TRBV10-3 | once | AITGSGNTIY
TRBV5-3 | . | ARSFRRETQY
TRBV7-6 | once | ASSLVPPGQVNTGELF
TRBV6-6 | . | ASSYAGDPSYEQY
TRBV27 | once | ASRRTGNIYEQY
TRBV28 | . | ASSLLVGQGAIGELF
TRBV4-3 | . | ASSQLPAGQGYNEQF
TRBV2 | . | ASRSWGASTDTQY
TRBV7-2 | . | ASSLHPYSTANTEAF
TRBV27 | . | ASSPRLAGSYNEQF
TRBV19 | . | ASSIDEKSGGELF